This T cell receptor beta chain was profiled in a study of blood T cells in healthy people across ages. Together with a sample-barcoded 5' primer, a J-beta primer mix was included in a second PCR lasting about 7 to 12 cycles. A single record per CDR3 protein comes from TCRdb applying MiXCR to the 5' RACE reads. The profile shows about 1.1 million distinct CDR3 sequences, more than 30% of them singletons. The study's findings and limits: When one million T cells were used, diversity estimates were thought to be underestimates.

Trimming left V 1 base short and J 4 bases short, with 12 bases between. The CDR3 extends over 15 amino acids. Comments on this clonotype: Its antigen is still unknown.

The chain employs TRBV12-3 or TRBV12-4 and TRBJ2-3; TRBD1 might be the D (5 bases). Sequencing input: blood. The receptor was isolated from a young man in good health. The DNA for the CDR3 is TGTGCCAGCAGTTTAGGGGGCAGGGCCTCAGATACGCAGTATTTT. Amino acid sequence: CASSLGGRASDTQYF.